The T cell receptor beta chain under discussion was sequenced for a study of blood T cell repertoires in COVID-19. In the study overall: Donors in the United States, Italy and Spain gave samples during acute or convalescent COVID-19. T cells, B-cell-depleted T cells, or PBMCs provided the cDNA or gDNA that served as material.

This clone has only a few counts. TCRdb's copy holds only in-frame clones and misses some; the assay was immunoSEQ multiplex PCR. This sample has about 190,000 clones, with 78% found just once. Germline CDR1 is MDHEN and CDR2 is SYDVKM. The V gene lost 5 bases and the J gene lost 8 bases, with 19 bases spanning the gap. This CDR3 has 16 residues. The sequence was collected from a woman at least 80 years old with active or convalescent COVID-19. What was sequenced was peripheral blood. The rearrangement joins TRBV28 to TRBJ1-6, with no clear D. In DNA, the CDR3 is TGTGCCAGCAGTCGAACGTACATGAGGGCTGATTCACCCCTCCACTTT. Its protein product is CASSRTYMRADSPLHF.